Sequencing of this T cell receptor (beta chain) was carried out in a study of response to subunit inactivated influenza vaccine. Study outcomes and limitations: Authors suggested each seasonal flu vaccination may recruit only limited numbers of new T cells.

This clonotype was counted ten times or more. What it binds is not known. TCRdb reanalysed the RT-PCR reads using MiXCR and keeps one entry per CDR3 protein. The data hold 550,000 to 800,000 distinct CDR3 sequences, with approximately 14% observed a single time. The TCR comes from a man aged 50-60 years who received an inactivated influenza vaccine. The starting material was PBMCs from blood, obtained approximately 15 days before vaccination.

The CDR3 bases are TGTGCCACCGGGGGGGTAACAGATACGCAGTATTTT. Translated: CATGGVTDTQYF. This chain connects TRBV10-3 to TRBJ2-3; 8 nucleotides agree with TRBD2. The germline V gene has CDR1 ENHRY and CDR2 SYGVKD. The ends lost 10 bases at V and 3 bases at J; junction bases unmatched: 3. This CDR3 comprises 12 residues.